This paragraph reports one TCR beta chain. What it binds is not known. The sample belongs to a study of T cell responses to AZD1222 COVID-19 vaccine. The study, taken as a whole, reports: Nearly half of the spike-specific TCRs reportedly recognize variant regions that carry no mutations. Regions 160-218 and 743-854 held dominance among vaccine-associated CD4 TCRs, which spanned spike.

Sequencing used immunoSEQ multiplex PCR; TCRdb keeps in-frame clones, though not all of them. The data show some 140,000 clones, about 90% seen once. There are 15 residues in the CDR3. Germline V gene lookup returns CDR1 MNHEY and CDR2 SVGAGI. Losses at the gene ends were 5 bases for V and 4 bases for J; bases not matched to a gene: 9. Sample: peripheral blood, taken on day 0 of MenACWY control vaccination. This receptor was taken from an adult in good health. The chain recombines TRBV6-5 with TRBJ1-2, with TRBD1 matching 8 bases. The DNA for the CDR3 is TGTGCCAGCAGTACCCGACAGGGGTTTTTCTATGGCTACACCTTC. As protein: CASSTRQGFFYGYTF.